The 21 T cell receptor beta chains in this list originate from one sample, sequenced in a study of shared clonotypes between healthy human individuals. Produced via immunoSEQ multiplex PCR; TCRdb's table is partial and in-frame only. The sample shows about 1.4 million clones, around 97% of them seen only once. The sequenced sample was naive CD4+ T cells sorted from blood. Subset described: CD45RA+ positively selected. These receptors all come from a young man in good health.

The rearrangement uses TRBV6-1 and TRBJ2-5; D gene uncertain. Germline V CDR1 and CDR2: MNHNS, SASEGT. The CDR3 sequence is 14 residues long. The germline V and J ends were trimmed by 10 bases and 1 base, with 16 bases remaining between them. Here the CDR3 reads CATRRSRSQETQYF. DNA for the CDR3: TGTGCCACTCGACGTAGCAGAAGCCAAGAGACCCAGTACTTC.

This clone was recorded only once. The chain links TRBV11-2 to TRBJ2-7, with 11 bases fitting TRBD2. The CDR3 is made up of 16 amino acids. From germline, CDR1 is SGHAT and CDR2 FQNNGV. V shed 1 base, J shed 1 base, and the junction held 3 bases outside the gene matches. The CDR3, as DNA: TGTGCCAGCAGCTTAGGGGGGACTAGCGGATCCTACGAGCAGTACTTC. Its translation: CASSLGGTSGSYEQYF.

This chain joins TRBV25-1 and TRBJ1-4; weak D call: TRBD1 (5 bases). The CDR3 totals 18 residues. Germline V gene sequence: CDR1 MGHDK, CDR2 SYGVNS. V lost 4 bases, J lost 0 bases, and 18 bases lay in between. The CDR3, as DNA: TGTGCCAGCAGTGCCTCCTTCTCGCCACAGGCAACTAATGAAAAACTGTTTTTT. It encodes CASSASFSPQATNEKLFF. Full variable domain (missing parts from reference TRBV25-1 and TRBJ1-4): EADIYQTPRYLVIGTGKKITLECSQTMGHDKMYWYQQDPGMELHLIHYSYGVNSTEKGDLSSESTVSRIRTEHFPLTLESARPSHTSQYLCASSASFSPQATNEKLFFGSGTQLSVL.

This clone occurred once. The chain links TRBV10-3 to TRBJ1-1; D uncertain. Germline lookup yields CDR1 ENHRY and CDR2 SYGVKD. The CDR3 length is 13 residues. The V end lost 7 bases, the J end lost 7 bases, and 16 bases lay between the germline ends. CDR3 nucleotides: TGTGCCATCAAAGGGCCCTCGGATTTTGAAGCTTTCTTT. It translates to CAIKGPSDFEAFF.

The chain links TRBV2 to TRBJ2-7, with 8 nucleotides matching TRBD2. CDR1 is SNHLY and CDR2 is FYNNEI in the germline V gene. This CDR3 is built from 13 residues. The trim removed 6 bases at V and 7 bases at J, leaving 8 bases unmatched. The CDR3 DNA follows: TGTGCCAGCAGAAGCGCGGGAGGAGGAGAGCAGTACTTC. It is translated as CASRSAGGGEQYF.

Here the CDR3 reads CASSPTGTKNIQYF. CDR3 nucleotide sequence: TGTGCCAGCTCTCCGACCGGGACCAAAAACATTCAGTACTTC. The gene calls are TRBV18 and TRBJ2-4; a possible D gene is TRBD2 (5 bases). This CDR3 contains 14 residues. Germline CDR1 reads KGHSH; CDR2 reads LQKENI. Trimming cost V 6 bases and J 2 bases, with 11 bases left between them.

J is TRBJ2-1 and V is TRBV29-1; 7 nucleotides line up with TRBD1. The CDR3 spans 15 residues. Germline V gene lookup returns CDR1 SQVTM and CDR2 ANQGSEA. V was clipped by 6 bases and J by 4 bases; unmatched bases: 12. As DNA, the CDR3 is TGCAGCGTGGCCCTGGAGACAGGGAGATACAATGAGCAGTTCTTC. It is translated as CSVALETGRYNEQFF.

The chain uses TRBV19 and TRBJ2-3; 9 bases align to TRBD1. The germline gives CDR1 LNHDA, CDR2 SQIVND (reference sequence). V shed 5 bases and J 6 bases; nucleotides not matched to a gene: 12. This CDR3 region has 16 residues. CDR3 loop: CASSYRLDRGSDTQYF. The CDR3 bases are TGTGCCAGTAGTTATAGGTTGGACAGGGGATCGGATACGCAGTATTTT.

V is TRBV6-5 and J is TRBJ2-7; D possibly corresponds to TRBD2 (5 bases). With 4 bases removed from V and 2 bases from J, the gap between germline ends came to 15 bases. Germline V gene data show CDR1 as MNHEY and CDR2 as SVGAGI. The CDR3 extends over 15 amino acids. DNA of the CDR3: TGTGCCAGCAGTTTGGCCGGGATGACGACCTACGAGCAGTACTTC. This translates into CASSLAGMTTYEQYF.

The V call is TRBV6-5, the J call TRBJ2-7; D might be TRBD2 (6 bases). Trimming removed 0 bases at V and 5 bases at J, with 11 bases between. CDR1 is MNHEY, CDR2 SVGAGI, per germline. The CDR3 runs to 14 residues. In DNA form, the CDR3 reads TGTGCCAGCAGTTACTCGTCTAGCGTCCACGAGCAGTACTTC. It encodes CASSYSSSVHEQYF.

The rearrangement links TRBV29-1 to TRBJ2-1; tentative D call: TRBD1 (5 bases). This CDR3 has 12 residues. CDR1 and CDR2 from the germline V gene are SQVTM and ANQGSEA. Trimming left V 4 bases short and J 6 bases short, with 10 bases between. The CDR3 coding sequence is TGCAGCGTTGTTAGGGGCAGCAATGAGCAGTTCTTC. Amino acid sequence: CSVVRGSNEQFF.

The V gene is TRBV11-2, the J gene TRBJ2-2; TRBD2 matches at 10 bases. The CDR3 spans 16 residues. CDR1 is SGHAT, CDR2 FQNNGV, per germline. The junction had 8 bases not matched to a gene; V was cut back by 5 bases and J by 5 bases. This CDR3 reads CASSKPSGRGTGELFF. DNA of the CDR3: TGTGCCAGCAGCAAGCCTAGCGGGAGAGGGACCGGGGAGCTGTTTTTT. Full variable domain (missing parts from reference TRBV11-2 and TRBJ2-2): EAGVAQSPRYKIIEKRQSVAFWCNPISGHATLYWYQQILGQGPKLLIQFQNNGVVDDSQLPKDRFSAERLKGVDSTLKIQPAKLEDSAVYLCASSKPSGRGTGELFFGEGSRLTVL.

The chain joins TRBV28 to TRBJ1-2; D not resolved. The CDR3 sequence is 10 residues long. V was shortened by 10 bases and J by 8 bases, with 11 bases between the two germline ends. Looked up from germline, CDR1 is MDHEN and CDR2 is SYDVKM. The CDR3, as DNA: TGTGCCACTCGATCTGGCGGCTACACCTTC. Translation gives CATRSGGYTF.

This chain uses TRBV10-2 with TRBJ1-2; TRBD1 aligns across 7 bases. The ends lost 5 bases at V and 4 bases at J; junction bases unmatched: 10. Looked up from germline, CDR1 is WSHSY and CDR2 is SAAADI. The CDR3 sequence is 15 residues long. The CDR3 loop reads CASSFDREQGYGYTF. In DNA form, the CDR3 reads TGCGCCAGCAGTTTCGACAGGGAGCAAGGCTATGGCTACACCTTC.

The rearrangement uses TRBV30 and TRBJ2-7; either TRBD1 or TRBD2 may fit D (7 bases each). The CDR3 consists of 15 residues. Trimming cost V 4 bases and J 3 bases, with 19 bases left between them. Germline CDR1 GTSNPN, CDR2 SVGIG (reference sequence). The CDR3 region is CAWNDPRGGFYEQYF. CDR3 DNA: TGTGCCTGGAACGACCCCAGGGGGGGGTTCTACGAGCAGTACTTC.

V gene TRBV19 combines with J gene TRBJ2-6, with 12 bases that match TRBD1. The J segment lost 2 bases and the V segment lost 10 bases, leaving 6 bases of the junction unmatched. CDR3 length: 16 residues. Germline CDR1 LNHDA, CDR2 SQIVND (reference sequence). CDR3 DNA sequence: TGTGCCAAGATGGGACAGGGGGCGCCTGGGGCCAACGTCCTGACTTTC. Its protein product is CAKMGQGAPGANVLTF.

The J gene is TRBJ2-5, the V gene TRBV5-8, with D tentatively TRBD1 (7 bases). The CDR3 contains 16 residues. The ends were cut back, 1 base at V and 5 bases at J, with 18 bases in the middle. The germline V gene encodes CDR1 SGHTS and CDR2 YDEGEE. The CDR3 DNA is TGTGCCAGCAGCTTGCCGGACAGGAGGGATCGGGAGACCCAGTACTTC. Its translation: CASSLPDRRDRETQYF.

Remarks on this clone: Other DNA sequences within the sample encode an identical CDR3. The gene calls are TRBV7-8 and TRBJ2-7, with D possibly being TRBD1 (6 bases). CDR1 is SGHVS and CDR2 is FQNEAQ in the germline V gene. The CDR3 sequence is 13 residues long. V lost 1 base and J 2 bases, leaving 6 bases between the germline ends. The chain's CDR3 is CASSLGDTYEQYF. The CDR3 coding sequence is TGTGCCAGCAGCTTAGGGGACACCTACGAGCAGTACTTC.

This clone was recorded once. The V gene is TRBV10-2, the J gene TRBJ2-3; 9 bases match TRBD2. After removal of 2 bases from V and 4 bases from J, the junction contained 4 bases not matched to a gene. This CDR3 has 15 amino acids. Germline lookup yields CDR1 WSHSY and CDR2 SAAADI. The CDR3 region is CASSEAGGGPDTQYF. The DNA of the CDR3 is TGCGCCAGCAGTGAGGCGGGAGGGGGGCCAGATACGCAGTATTTT.

The rearrangement links TRBV5-6 to TRBJ1-1; TRBD1 matches at 8 bases. Germline CDR1 is SGHDT and CDR2 is YYEEEE. This CDR3 contains 15 residues. The V and J ends lost 4 bases and 4 bases, in that order; junction bases with no gene match: 9. CDR3 amino acids: CASSQQQGAPTEAFF. DNA for the CDR3: TGTGCCAGCAGCCAACAGCAGGGGGCCCCCACTGAAGCTTTCTTT.

The gene calls are TRBV2 and TRBJ2-7; 7 nucleotides align to TRBD2. This CDR3 has 13 amino acids. V dropped 3 bases and J dropped 4; count of bases not matched to a gene: 3. The V gene's germline CDR1 is SNHLY and CDR2 FYNNEI. CDR3 sequence (DNA): TGTGCCAGCAGTGAGGGGCGGGAGTACGAGCAGTACTTC. Amino acid sequence: CASSEGREYEQYF.